Ten or more counts support the clone carrying this TCR beta chain. The antigen is unknown. Preparing the TCRbeta library involved the use of unique molecular identifiers. Via MiXCR, TCRdb re-called the PCR reads, giving one row per CDR3 protein. There are 280,000 or so distinct CDR3 sequences in the sample; roughly 11% occur only once, and around 20% lies in the top ten. The sample originates from a study of T-cell reconstitution after alpha-beta-depleted transplantation in children. Study results and caveats: T-cell counts and diversity at one year post-transplant came mainly from newly produced T cells. The high TCRbeta diversity at day 60 in some patients came from surviving recipient T cells and thymic progenitors.

V lost 6 bases to trimming and J lost 0 bases; unmatched junction nucleotides: 9. CDR1 and CDR2 (germline): MDHEN, SYDVKM. This CDR3 has 18 amino acids. V gene TRBV28 combines with J gene TRBJ2-3, with 13 bases matching TRBD2. This sequence was found in a male patient aged 2 to 10 who had a stem cell transplant for chronic granulomatous disease, so the T cells may come from the graft donor. The sequences come from peripheral blood, collected 180 days after TCRalphabeta/CD19-depleted stem cell transplant. CDR3 region: CASSAGLAGFSSTDTQYF. The CDR3 DNA sequence: TGTGCCAGCAGCGCGGGACTAGCGGGGTTTTCTAGCACAGATACGCAGTATTTT.